One and the same sample provided the 17 T cell receptor beta chains below, sequenced in a study of T cell repertoires in cytomegalovirus infection (dated by TCRdb to between 2017 and 2020). The sequencing machine was an Illumina HiSeq 1500. TCRdb reanalyzed the raw reads on its own, using fastp at Q25 for trimming and MiXCR for clone calling, and kept in-frame beta chains. CDR3 protein duplicates are merged, each entry listing the most common genes and DNA. The sample table records a few hundred thousand distinct CDR3 sequences; almost 40% of these occur just once. In total, the top ten clones hold 48% of the sample. This specimen's treatment or condition label, interpreted: in vitro stimulation with specific CMV peptide epitopes to enrich CMV-specific T cells. No antigen is known for these receptors. This sample comprised cultured PBMCs, obtained from culture after CMV antigen stimulation. The receptors shown here come from a human donor in good health (CMV status not recorded). Some clones in this sample may be carry-over from other donors' samples.

The chain combines TRBV20-1 with TRBJ1-5; TRBD1 is a possible D gene (6 bases). The ends were cut back, 1 base at V and 2 bases at J, with 15 bases in the middle. The CDR3 loop spans 16 amino acids. The V gene's germline CDR1 is DFQATT and CDR2 SNEGSKA (reference sequence). The CDR3 bases are TGCAGTGCTAGAGTTTCAGGGGTTCAGGGCAATCAGCCCCAGCATTTT. Amino acid sequence: CSARVSGVQGNQPQHF.

The rearrangement links TRBV11-2 to TRBJ2-7; D might be TRBD2 (5 bases). Per germline, CDR1 SGHAT and CDR2 FQNNGV. The CDR3 length is 12 residues. With 7 bases removed from V and 9 bases from J, the gap between germline ends came to 16 bases. The CDR3 here is CASIGVPSPQYF. CDR3 nucleotides: TGTGCCAGCATAGGAGTTCCTAGCCCGCAGTACTTC.

CDR3: CASSLADNPSTFF. The CDR3 coding sequence is TGTGCCAGCAGCTTAGCGGACAACCCTTCAACGTTCTTC. The chain is built from TRBV7-9 and TRBJ2-1; possible D gene TRBD1, 5 bases. The CDR3 contains 13 residues. The V gene lost 0 bases and the J gene lost 15 bases, with 15 bases spanning the gap. Germline V lookup: CDR1 SEHNR, CDR2 FQNEAQ (reference sequence).

CDR3 sequence (DNA): TGTGCCAGCAGCTTGGGCCGGGGGGCAGGCATTCAGTACTTC. Translating it yields CASSLGRGAGIQYF. This rearrangement joins TRBV7-2 to TRBJ2-4, with D possibly matching TRBD2 (7 bases). Looked up from germline, CDR1 is SGHTA and CDR2 is FQGNSA. The CDR3 length is 14 residues. V lost 3 bases, J lost 9 bases, and 15 bases lay in between.

The genes are TRBV10-3 and TRBJ2-7; 14 bases match TRBD2. There are 14 residues in the CDR3. The V gene end was trimmed by 10 bases and the J gene end by 12 bases; junction bases not matched to a gene: 14. The germline V gene encodes CDR1 ENHRY and CDR2 SYGVKD. The DNA for the CDR3 is TGTGCCACCCAGGCGGGACTAGCGGGGGCCCCAGGGTACTTC. It specifies CATQAGLAGAPGYF.

This clonotype was seen a few times. This sequence joins TRBV7-8 and TRBJ2-5; D perhaps matches TRBD2 (6 bases). Germline V gene lookup returns CDR1 SGHVS and CDR2 FQNEAQ. Trimming removed 1 base at V and 5 bases at J, with 17 bases between. This CDR3 spans 16 amino acids. The CDR3 nucleotides are TGTGCCAGCAGCTTAGATTTCGAGGGAGGTGGGGAGACCCAGTACTTC. Translating gives CASSLDFEGGGETQYF.

This clonotype appeared a few times. This rearrangement joins TRBV11-2 to TRBJ1-2, with a weak D call TRBD1 (6 bases). The CDR3 consists of 16 residues. Trimming shortened V by 0 bases and J by 4 bases, and 15 bases separated the two germline ends. CDR1 and CDR2 (germline): SGHAT, FQNNGV. CDR3 protein: CASSLDLGGAGYGYTF. As DNA, the CDR3 is TGTGCCAGCAGCTTAGATCTTGGGGGCGCTGGCTATGGCTACACCTTC.

V is TRBV12-3 or TRBV12-4 and J is TRBJ2-7; 8 nucleotides match TRBD2. The CDR3 extends over 15 amino acids. V shed 6 bases and J 4 bases; nucleotides not matched to a gene: 11. CDR3 nucleotide sequence: TGTGCCAGCAGCCCCAGCCGGGGGGGCCATTACGAGCAGTACTTC. This sequence encodes CASSPSRGGHYEQYF.

The table lists this clonotype with a few counts. The CDR3, as DNA: TGTGCCAGCAGCCCCCGGGAGGGGGGCTACGAGCAGTACTTC. It is translated as CASSPREGGYEQYF. The gene calls are TRBV7-8 and TRBJ2-7; TRBD2 matches at 8 bases. Trimming took 5 bases from V and 3 from J; bases not matched to a gene: 6. The CDR3 is made up of 14 amino acids. Germline V gives CDR1 SGHVS, CDR2 FQNEAQ.

This clonotype was detected a few times. The V and J genes are TRBV12-3 or TRBV12-4 and TRBJ2-7; 10 positions match TRBD2. Germline trimming cut 6 bases from V and 2 bases from J; bases unmatched to any gene: 13. The CDR3 is 17 residues long. The CDR3 coding sequence is TGTGCCAGCAGCTACGCAGCAACTAGCGGGGTCGCCTACGAGCAGTACTTC. Amino acids: CASSYAATSGVAYEQYF.

The chain uses TRBV7-8 and TRBJ2-7, with TRBD2 matching over 14 bases. Trimming cost V 1 base and J 3 bases; bases outside gene matches: 5. The length of the CDR3 is 17 residues. CDR1 SGHVS and CDR2 FQNEAQ come from the germline V gene. The CDR3 DNA sequence: TGTGCCAGCAGCTTAGGGGGGACTAGCGGGAGTGTCTACGAGCAGTACTTC. It encodes CASSLGGTSGSVYEQYF.

V usage is TRBV27 and J usage is TRBJ2-7; D is possibly TRBD2 (7 bases). The CDR3 is made up of 13 amino acids. Trimming took 8 bases from V and 1 from J, leaving 12 bases between them. CDR1 and CDR2 (germline): MNHEY, SMNVEV (reference sequence). The DNA for the CDR3 is TGTGCCAGCCGGAGGGGGGGATCCTACGAGCAGTACTTC. Translated, it gives CASRRGGSYEQYF.

The chain employs TRBV12-3 or TRBV12-4 and TRBJ2-5; D assignment may be TRBD1 or TRBD2 (5 bases each). This CDR3 is 13 amino acids long. Deletions cut 4 bases from V and 10 bases from J, with 16 bases between. CDR3 loop: CASSSPGTQHQYF. The DNA of the CDR3 is TGTGCCAGCAGTTCCCCGGGGACCCAGCACCAGTACTTC.

This chain links TRBV12-3 or TRBV12-4 with TRBJ2-3, with a possible D match to TRBD2 (6 bases). Trimming removed 7 bases at V and 4 bases at J, with 15 bases between. CDR3 size: 14 residues. CDR3 residues: CASNFGGFADTQYF. In DNA, the CDR3 is TGTGCCAGCAATTTCGGGGGTTTTGCAGATACGCAGTATTTT.

In its sample, this clonotype was seen a few times. The chain has TRBV7-2 and TRBJ2-3, with TRBD2 as a possible D gene (6 bases). There are 14 residues in the CDR3. Trimming pared 6 bases from V and 4 bases from J, leaving 14 bases between. Germline CDR1 and CDR2: SGHTA and FQGNSA. As DNA, the CDR3 is TGTGCCAGCAGTCTTGCGGAGGGTTCAGATACGCAGTATTTT. It encodes CASSLAEGSDTQYF.

V usage is TRBV27 and J usage is TRBJ2-3; the D gene is possibly TRBD2 (6 bases). Germline V gene lookup returns CDR1 MNHEY and CDR2 SMNVEV (reference sequence). The V and J ends lost 3 bases and 2 bases respectively, with 9 bases between them. The CDR3 consists of 14 residues. In nucleotides, the CDR3 is TGTGCCAGCAGTTTCTGGCGGGACACAGATACGCAGTATTTT. It encodes CASSFWRDTDTQYF.

The chain carries TRBV5-4 and TRBJ2-7, with TRBD1 identical over 7 bases. The CDR3 is 15 amino acids. The junction had 10 bases not matched to a gene; V was cut back by 4 bases and J by 3 bases. Germline V gives CDR1 SGHNT, CDR2 YYREEE (reference sequence). DNA of the CDR3: TGTGCCAGCAGCACCGCGACAGGGTCTGACTACGAGCAGTACTTC. Translating gives CASSTATGSDYEQYF.